This TCR beta chain comes out of a study of metastatic and nonmetastatic thyroid tumors. Notes on the study in general: Benign nodules reportedly had significantly lower TCR beta diversity than malignant thyroid tumors in blood and tumor.

With MiXCR, TCRdb called clones anew from the PCR reads. The sample comprises tens of thousands of clones, about 16% of which are singletons, and just under 9.5% rests with the top ten. Patients were all untreated before their thyroid surgery. Germline values: CDR1 SGHVS, CDR2 FQNEAQ. The CDR3 runs to 13 residues. As for this clone: Antigen unknown. At one end the junction does not follow the germline gene, possibly because of a read error.

Sequenced sample: blood. This chain connects TRBV7-8 to TRBJ2-1; 7 bases are a match to TRBD2. The receptor's source is a male donor with papillary thyroid cancer or a benign thyroid nodule (not recorded which). Some clones in this sample may be carry-over from other donors' samples. This CDR3 is CASSLADYNEQFF. The CDR3 DNA is TGTGCCAGCAGCCTAGCGGACTACAATGAGCAGTTCTTC.